Below, 27 T cell receptor beta chains from the same sample are listed, as sequenced in a study of T cells in Graves' hyperthyroidism and ophthalmopathy. TCR beta CDR3 sequences were amplified from RNA transcripts. The TCR CDR3 was amplified in a first-round RT-PCR using the HTBI primer set. TCRdb independently ran MiXCR on the multiplex PCR reads; one entry per CDR3 protein. The sample has about 640,000 distinct CDR3 sequences, about a fifth seen once. The sequenced sample consisted of blood. These receptors all come from a man younger than 45 with Graves' ophthalmopathy.

The chain has TRBV10-3 and TRBJ2-5; tentatively, D is TRBD2 (5 bases). The length of the CDR3 is 11 residues. Trimming took off 10 bases at V and 5 bases at J, with 11 bases between the two ends. The germline V gene has CDR1 ENHRY and CDR2 SYGVKD. Here the CDR3 DNA reads TGTGCCACGGGTGGCGGGGAGACCCAGTACTTC. Translating it yields CATGGGETQYF.

This clonotype showed up many times. The rearrangement uses TRBV7-2 and TRBJ2-5, with D possibly being TRBD2 (6 bases). This CDR3 is 19 amino acids long. Germline V gives CDR1 SGHTA, CDR2 FQGNSA. V lost 1 base to trimming and J lost 3 bases, with 24 bases between them. CDR3 in DNA: TGTGCCAGCAGCTTAGTCAGTGGGCTCCTACTAGCCGGCAAAGAGACCCAGTACTTC. Its protein product is CASSLVSGLLLAGKETQYF. The whole variable domain, remainder taken from reference TRBV7-2 and TRBJ2-5, is GAGVSQSPSNKVTEKGKDVELRCDPISGHTALYWYRQSLGQGLEFLIYFQGNSAPDKSGLPSDRFSAERTGGSVSTLTIQRTQQEDSAVYLCASSLVSGLLLAGKETQYFGPGTRLLVL.

This clonotype showed up just a few times. This rearrangement joins TRBV18 to TRBJ2-3; D remains unclear. The V and J ends lost 1 base and 3 bases respectively, with 17 bases between them. The CDR3 has 17 residues. CDR1 and CDR2 (germline): KGHSH, LQKENI. CDR3 protein: CASSPQVSAERTDTQYF. In DNA form, the CDR3 reads TGTGCCAGCTCACCACAGGTGTCGGCGGAAAGGACAGATACGCAGTATTTT.

This clonotype was counted at least ten times. The rearrangement uses TRBV11-2 and TRBJ2-4; D gene unclear. V was cut by 0 bases and J by 5 bases, with 8 bases left in between. The CDR3 spans 14 residues. In germline, CDR1 is SGHAT, CDR2 FQNNGV. Here the CDR3 reads CASSLDRAENIQYF. The CDR3 coding sequence is TGTGCCAGCAGCTTAGATAGGGCAGAAAACATTCAGTACTTC.

The chain is built from TRBV7-2 and TRBJ1-2; TRBD1 matches at 10 bases. The J segment lost 3 bases and the V segment lost 5 bases, leaving 9 bases of the junction unmatched. In germline, CDR1 is SGHTA, CDR2 FQGNSA. This CDR3 contains 16 residues. The CDR3, as DNA: TGTGCCAGCAGCCTGACAGGGGGCCCTTTGTACTATGGCTACACCTTC. Translated: CASSLTGGPLYYGYTF.

The rearrangement links TRBV20-1 to TRBJ2-7, with a weak D call TRBD2 (6 bases). This CDR3 comprises 17 residues. The germline V gene has CDR1 DFQATT and CDR2 SNEGSKA (reference sequence). Between the trimmed V and J ends, which lost 5 bases and 2 bases, there was a span of 25 bases. The CDR3 bases are TGCAGTGCTCCGTATTTGGAGGGTATGGTAAACCCCTACGAGCAGTACTTC. Translation gives CSAPYLEGMVNPYEQYF.

This clonotype has only a few counts. The genes are TRBV5-1 and TRBJ1-1; 7 bases align to TRBD1. This CDR3 is built from 14 residues. V dropped 4 bases and J dropped 5; count of bases not matched to a gene: 8. Germline lookup yields CDR1 SGHRS and CDR2 YFSETQ. The CDR3 DNA is TGCGCCAGCAGCCCCAAGTCCAGGGGGACTGAAGCTTTCTTT. Protein product: CASSPKSRGTEAFF.

This chain connects TRBV10-3 to TRBJ1-2, with 8 bases lining up with TRBD1. V shed 3 bases, J shed 5 bases, and the junction held 8 bases outside the gene matches. CDR1 and CDR2 from the germline V gene are ENHRY and SYGVKD. The CDR3 totals 15 residues. CDR3 amino acids: CAISEPRTGRYGYTF. The CDR3 region has the DNA TGTGCCATCAGTGAACCGCGGACAGGGAGGTATGGCTACACCTTC.

This clonotype was detected many times. This chain connects TRBV5-1 to TRBJ1-1; perhaps TRBD1 as D (5 bases). Trimming removed 0 bases from V and 1 base from J, with 10 bases in between. Germline lookup yields CDR1 SGHRS and CDR2 YFSETQ. The CDR3 sequence is 15 residues long. Here the CDR3 reads CASSLAGPPNTEAFF. In DNA form, the CDR3 reads TGCGCCAGCAGCTTGGCGGGACCGCCGAACACTGAAGCTTTCTTT.

This clonotype came up many times. The chain carries TRBV7-8 and TRBJ1-5; 7 nucleotides align to TRBD1. Germline lookup yields CDR1 SGHVS and CDR2 FQNEAQ. This CDR3 comprises 15 residues. V was pared by 0 bases and J by 7 bases, with 6 bases of the junction left unmatched. The DNA for the CDR3 is TGTGCCAGCAGCTTAGCGCTCGAGGGGGCCCAGCCCCAGCATTTT. Translating it yields CASSLALEGAQPQHF.

This chain joins TRBV7-3 and TRBJ2-7; 9 bases align to TRBD2. CDR3 size: 16 residues. The germline gives CDR1 SGHTA, CDR2 FQGTGA. The ends lost 7 bases at V and 7 bases at J; junction bases unmatched: 17. CDR3: CASNPLGGGRAREQYF. In DNA, the CDR3 is TGTGCCAGCAACCCCTTAGGTGGCGGGAGGGCGAGAGAGCAGTACTTC.

V is TRBV6-2 or TRBV6-3 and J is TRBJ2-2; D may be TRBD1 or TRBD2 (5 bases each). V dropped 1 base and J dropped 5 bases, with 20 bases sitting between them. The CDR3 loop spans 18 amino acids. Germline assignment: CDR1 MNHEY and CDR2 SVGEGT. In nucleotides, the CDR3 is TGTGCCAGCAGTTACTGGCCCCCCGGGACGGCCCGTACCGGGGAGCTGTTTTTT. Encoded protein: CASSYWPPGTARTGELFF.

At least ten counts were recorded for this clonotype. The chain has TRBV12-3 or TRBV12-4 and TRBJ2-7, with TRBD2 identical over 8 bases. The CDR3 runs 15 residues. J gave up 4 bases and V 5 bases, and 10 bases lay outside the gene matches. The CDR3 reads CASSPQSGSGYEQYF. The DNA for the CDR3 is TGTGCCAGCAGTCCTCAGAGCGGGAGTGGTTACGAGCAGTACTTC.

In its sample, this clonotype was seen many times. The chain is built from TRBV5-1 and TRBJ2-1; a weak D match, TRBD1 (6 bases). The V and J ends lost 0 bases and 5 bases respectively, with 12 bases between them. The CDR3 has 15 amino acids. Germline V gene sequence: CDR1 SGHRS, CDR2 YFSETQ. CDR3 nucleotides: TGCGCCAGCAGCTTGGACAGGGCCCTCGACAATGAGCAGTTCTTC. Its protein is CASSLDRALDNEQFF.

Only a few counts were recorded for this clonotype. This chain connects TRBV7-9 to TRBJ2-4; 8 bases align to TRBD1. The V and J ends lost 5 bases and 4 bases, in that order; junction bases with no gene match: 4. Per the germline V gene, CDR1 is SEHNR and CDR2 is FQNEAQ (reference sequence). The CDR3 is 14 residues long. CDR3 region: CASSGRDRKNIQYF. The CDR3 DNA follows: TGTGCCAGCAGCGGCCGGGACAGGAAAAACATTCAGTACTTC.

This rearrangement joins TRBV19 to TRBJ1-5, with D possibly being TRBD1 (6 bases). The CDR3 loop spans 15 amino acids. In germline, CDR1 is LNHDA, CDR2 SQIVND (reference sequence). Trimming removed 3 bases from V and 3 bases from J, with 12 bases in between. CDR3 sequence: CASSIRTAVNQPQHF. The CDR3 DNA follows: TGTGCCAGTAGTATTAGGACAGCGGTCAATCAGCCCCAGCATTTT.

The rearrangement uses TRBV4-1 and TRBJ1-6; D gene ambiguous. The CDR3 totals 19 residues. V was pared by 0 bases and J by 5 bases, with 20 bases between. The germline gives CDR1 MGHRA, CDR2 YSYEKL. CDR3 DNA sequence: TGCGCCAGCAGCCAAGACGGTGGAGGAGGAATTGCGCATAATTCACCCCTCCACTTT. It codes for CASSQDGGGGIAHNSPLHF.

The J gene is TRBJ1-2, the V gene TRBV28; the D is unclear. Per germline, CDR1 MDHEN and CDR2 SYDVKM. The CDR3 runs to 12 residues. V lost 10 bases and J 7 bases, leaving 16 bases between the germline ends. The CDR3 protein is CATNRGEGGYTF. For the CDR3, the DNA is TGTGCCACCAACCGGGGAGAAGGTGGCTACACCTTC.

This clonotype was seen ten or more times. This chain uses TRBV11-2 with TRBJ2-7; 11 positions agree with TRBD1. CDR1 SGHAT and CDR2 FQNNGV come from the germline V gene. J was trimmed by 2 bases and V by 5 bases; bases with no gene match: 17. This CDR3 contains 19 residues. CDR3 in amino acids: CASSPIRRTGGFDPYEQYF. The DNA for the CDR3 is TGTGCCAGCAGCCCTATTCGCCGGACAGGGGGCTTCGACCCCTACGAGCAGTACTTC.

This chain joins TRBV18 and TRBJ2-7; a weak D match, TRBD1 (6 bases). The CDR3 runs 14 residues. The V and J ends lost 3 bases and 6 bases respectively, with 15 bases between them. The germline V gene has CDR1 KGHSH and CDR2 LQKENI. Written as DNA, the CDR3 is TGTGCCAGCTCACCGTCGATTCAGGGGCCCGAGCAGTACTTC. Its protein is CASSPSIQGPEQYF.

This clonotype occurred many times. V is TRBV12-3 or TRBV12-4 and J is TRBJ1-5; 9 bases are a match to TRBD1. The trim removed 3 bases at V and 1 base at J, leaving 10 bases unmatched. The CDR3 covers 18 residues. CDR3 sequence reads: CASSFRTGVYLSNQPQHF. As DNA, the CDR3 is TGTGCCAGCAGTTTTAGGACAGGGGTTTATTTGAGCAATCAGCCCCAGCATTTT.

This clonotype showed up just a few times. V usage is TRBV2 and J usage is TRBJ2-5; D is unclear. Trimming left V 5 bases short and J 5 bases short, with 6 bases between. CDR3 size: 11 residues. Germline values: CDR1 SNHLY, CDR2 FYNNEI. This CDR3 is CASSSVETQYF. CDR3 DNA: TGTGCCAGCAGTTCAGTGGAGACCCAGTACTTC.

Many counts were recorded for this clonotype. The chain carries TRBV28 and TRBJ1-1; no clear D gene. This CDR3 region has 15 residues. The V end lost 5 bases, the J end lost 4 bases, and 17 bases lay between the germline ends. Germline values: CDR1 MDHEN, CDR2 SYDVKM. The CDR3 DNA follows: TGTGCCAGCAGTCCCCGCGCGCTCCCGCGCACTGAAGCTTTCTTT. This codes for CASSPRALPRTEAFF.

The CDR3 reads CSARNTGQNEQYF. In DNA, the CDR3 is TGCAGTGCTAGAAATACAGGACAAAACGAGCAGTACTTC. The V call is TRBV20-1, the J call TRBJ2-7; D perhaps matches TRBD1 (5 bases). The germline gives CDR1 DFQATT, CDR2 SNEGSKA (reference sequence). V was trimmed by 2 bases and J by 5 bases, leaving 13 bases between them. This CDR3 is built from 13 residues.

A few counts support this clonotype. The chain links TRBV20-1 to TRBJ2-5; TRBD2 aligns across 13 bases. This CDR3 comprises 18 residues. Germline CDR1 and CDR2: DFQATT and SNEGSKA (reference sequence). With 3 bases clipped from V and 5 bases from J, the junction kept 15 bases outside the gene matches. The CDR3 DNA sequence: TGCAGTGCTAGTACAGGGACTAGCGGGACCATCAACGGTGAGACCCAGTACTTC. Its protein is CSASTGTSGTINGETQYF.

This clonotype was observed a handful of times. The chain couples TRBV20-1 to TRBJ1-3; D is undetermined. Germline-derived CDR1 and CDR2 are DFQATT and SNEGSKA (reference sequence). The CDR3 spans 13 residues. Trimming took 5 bases from V and 0 from J, leaving 8 bases between them. CDR3 DNA: TGCAGTGCTCCGTGGTCCTCTGGAAACACCATATATTTT. Protein sequence: CSAPWSSGNTIYF.

The V gene is TRBV6-1, the J gene TRBJ1-6; 9 nucleotides agree with TRBD1. Germline trimming cut 6 bases from V and 3 bases from J; bases unmatched to any gene: 6. Germline V gene sequence: CDR1 MNHNS, CDR2 SASEGT. This CDR3 is built from 16 residues. The CDR3 coding sequence is TGTGCCAGCAGCTGGACAGGGGCGGTCTATAATTCACCCCTCCACTTT. It yields the protein CASSWTGAVYNSPLHF.